The sequence of this T cell receptor (beta chain) was determined in a study of Tregs in tolerant kidney transplant recipients. About this clone itself: What it recognizes is unknown.

General observations from the study: No direct test of biological reproducibility was done here.

Thawed PBMCs were FACS-sorted into unstimulated CD4+CD25+CD127- regulatory T cells, CD4+CD25- non-regulatory cells, CD4 and CD8 cells. The assay was immunoSEQ multiplex PCR, and TCRdb's table has in-frame clones only and misses some. The sample yields under 300,000 clones, roughly four fifths seen once. This receptor was taken from a human donor in good health. Sequencing was carried out using CD4+ T cells from blood.

The CDR3 here is CSVDRGLTNEKLFF. In DNA, the CDR3 is TGCAGCGTTGACAGGGGGCTAACTAATGAAAAACTGTTTTTT. V gene TRBV29-1 combines with J gene TRBJ1-4; TRBD1 matches at 8 bases. V gave up 3 bases and J gave up 1 base; unmatched junction bases: 1. This CDR3 is built from 14 residues. Germline V lookup: CDR1 SQVTM, CDR2 ANQGSEA. The full variable domain, completed using reference TRBV29-1 and TRBJ1-4, is SAVISQKPSRDICQRGTSLTIQCQVDSQVTMMFWYRQQPGQSLTLIATANQGSEATYESGFVIDKFPISRPNLTFSTLTVSNMSPEDSSIYLCSVDRGLTNEKLFFGSGTQLSVL.